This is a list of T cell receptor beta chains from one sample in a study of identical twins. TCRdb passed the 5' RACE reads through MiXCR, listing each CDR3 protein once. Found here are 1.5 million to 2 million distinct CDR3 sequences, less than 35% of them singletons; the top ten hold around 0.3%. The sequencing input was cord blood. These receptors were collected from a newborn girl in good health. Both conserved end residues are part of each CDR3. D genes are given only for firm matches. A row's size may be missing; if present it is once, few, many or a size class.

CDR3nt: TGTGCCAGCAGCTTAGAAGTCCCTAGTTTGGGGGGGCCTGGCAAAAACATTCAGTACTTC
CDR3aa: CASSLEVPSLGGPGKNIQYF
v_gene: TRBV7-8
j_gene: TRBJ2-4
abundance: few
d_gene: .

CDR3nt: TGTGCCAGCAGTTACTCGAGGGACACCTACAATGAGCAGTTCTTC
CDR3aa: CASSYSRDTYNEQFF
v_gene: TRBV6-5
j_gene: TRBJ2-1
abundance: .
d_gene: .

CDR3nt: TGTGCCAGCTCACCGTCCGGGACAGTTAGCAATCAGCCCCAGCATTTT
CDR3aa: CASSPSGTVSNQPQHF
v_gene: TRBV18
j_gene: TRBJ1-5
abundance: few
d_gene: TRBD1

CDR3nt: TGTGCCAGCAGCCATCTAGCGGGAGGGCCGGGAGATACGCAGTATTTT
CDR3aa: CASSHLAGGPGDTQYF
v_gene: TRBV3-1
j_gene: TRBJ2-3
abundance: few
d_gene: TRBD2

CDR3nt: TGCGCCAGCAGCCAAGGACTACCCCTCAATGAGCAGTACTTC
CDR3aa: CASSQGLPLNEQYF
v_gene: TRBV4-1
j_gene: TRBJ2-5
abundance: .
d_gene: .

CDR3nt: TGTGCCAGCAGCGTAGACCTCCCCGGGGAGCTGTTTTTT
CDR3aa: CASSVDLPGELFF
v_gene: TRBV9
j_gene: TRBJ2-2
abundance: .
d_gene: .

CDR3nt: TGTGCCAGCAGTGAAGCGCTTGGGAGACAGGGCCGTGGCTACACCTTC
CDR3aa: CASSEALGRQGRGYTF
v_gene: TRBV2
j_gene: TRBJ1-2
abundance: .
d_gene: TRBD1

CDR3nt: TGCGCCAGCCGCAAGACGGGGCCGCCCAAAAACATTCAGTACTTC
CDR3aa: CASRKTGPPKNIQYF
v_gene: TRBV5-1
j_gene: TRBJ2-4
abundance: many
d_gene: .

CDR3nt: TGTGCCAGCAGTGACGTGGGACAGGCTAACTATGGCTACACCTTC
CDR3aa: CASSDVGQANYGYTF
v_gene: TRBV25-1
j_gene: TRBJ1-2
abundance: few
d_gene: TRBD1

CDR3nt: TGCAGTGCTAGTCGAACTACAGGGGGCCAAGAGACCCAGTTCTTC
CDR3aa: CSASRTTGGQETQFF
v_gene: TRBV20-1
j_gene: TRBJ2-1
abundance: once
d_gene: TRBD1

CDR3nt: TGTGCCAGCAGTTTAAGGACTCCTAATTACAATGAGCAGTTCTTC
CDR3aa: CASSLRTPNYNEQFF
v_gene: TRBV28
j_gene: TRBJ2-1
abundance: .
d_gene: .

CDR3nt: TGCAGTGCTATTGAGGCAGGGGGGTACAATGAGCAGTTCTTC
CDR3aa: CSAIEAGGYNEQFF
v_gene: TRBV20-1
j_gene: TRBJ2-1
abundance: few
d_gene: .

CDR3nt: TGTGCCAGCAGTTACCGACAGGACAGTTCTAACTATGGCTACACCTTC
CDR3aa: CASSYRQDSSNYGYTF
v_gene: TRBV6-6
j_gene: TRBJ1-2
abundance: once
d_gene: .

CDR3nt: TGTGCCAGCAGTTCACGGATGGGCAATCAGCCCCAGCATTTT
CDR3aa: CASSSRMGNQPQHF
v_gene: TRBV28
j_gene: TRBJ1-5
abundance: few
d_gene: .